Following are 28 T cell receptor beta chains from one sample sequenced in a study of blood T cell repertoires in COVID-19. Sequenced by immunoSEQ multiplex PCR; TCRdb stores in-frame clones only, minus some. Of about 240,000 clones in the sample, roughly nine tenths were seen once. Material for sequencing was peripheral blood. The origin of the receptors is a man aged 60 to 69 who had recovered from COVID-19.

This clone was seen only once. The V call is TRBV7-6, the J call TRBJ2-3, with D perhaps TRBD2 (6 bases). CDR3 size: 16 residues. Germline V gene sequence: CDR1 SGHVS, CDR2 FNYEAQ. Trimming took 3 bases from V and 3 from J, leaving 16 bases between them. CDR3 loop: CASSLGSGLGTDTQYF. As DNA, the CDR3 is TGTGCCAGCAGCTTGGGTAGCGGTTTAGGGACAGATACGCAGTATTTT.

This chain links TRBV6-5 with TRBJ2-6; D unresolved. V was cut by 7 bases and J by 11 bases, with 21 bases left in between. The CDR3 is 15 amino acids. Germline CDR1 and CDR2: MNHEY and SVGAGI. The CDR3 here is CASTADSFVVDVLTF. The CDR3 nucleotides are TGTGCCAGCACCGCCGACTCCTTCGTTGTTGACGTCCTGACTTTC.

This clone was counted a few times. The genes are TRBV9 and TRBJ2-7; a weak D match, TRBD2 (6 bases). Trimming removed 0 bases from V and 2 bases from J, with 12 bases in between. Germline V gene data show CDR1 as SGDLS and CDR2 as YYNGEE. CDR3 length: 15 residues. The CDR3 protein is CASSVDAGLAYEQYF. The CDR3 bases are TGTGCCAGCAGCGTAGATGCGGGGTTGGCCTACGAGCAGTACTTC. The whole variable domain, remainder taken from reference TRBV9 and TRBJ2-7, is DSGVTQTPKHLITATGQRVTLRCSPRSGDLSVYWYQQSLDQGLQFLIQYYNGEERAKGNILERFSAQQFPDLHSELNLSSLELGDSALYFCASSVDAGLAYEQYFGPGTRLTVT.

The V and J genes are TRBV6-6 and TRBJ2-2, with 7 positions matching TRBD1. The J segment lost 3 bases and the V segment lost 5 bases, leaving 6 bases of the junction unmatched. This CDR3 is built from 15 residues. Germline-derived CDR1 and CDR2 are MNHNY and SVGAGI (reference sequence). CDR3 in amino acids: CASSMRTGDTGELFF. In DNA form, the CDR3 reads TGTGCCAGCAGTATGCGGACAGGAGACACCGGGGAGCTGTTTTTT.

This clone was observed a few times. V is TRBV27 and J is TRBJ2-1, with TRBD1 matching over 7 bases. This CDR3 is 13 amino acids long. V was pared by 3 bases and J by 9 bases, with 5 bases of the junction left unmatched. Looked up from germline, CDR1 is MNHEY and CDR2 is SMNVEV (reference sequence). The CDR3 protein is CASSFAGDSEQFF. In DNA, the CDR3 is TGTGCCAGCAGTTTCGCAGGGGACAGTGAGCAGTTCTTC.

This clone was seen only once. The chain combines TRBV3-1 (or the pseudogene TRBV3-2) with TRBJ2-5; tentatively, D is TRBD2 (6 bases). There are 19 residues in the CDR3. Germline CDR1 LGHDT, CDR2 YNNKEL (reference sequence). Trimming took 2 bases from V and 0 from J, leaving 22 bases between them. CDR3 residues: CASSQTGTGDPLYQETQYF. CDR3 in DNA: TGTGCCAGCAGCCAAACCGGGACTGGAGACCCCCTATACCAAGAGACCCAGTACTTC.

The rearrangement links TRBV9 to TRBJ2-3, with a tentative D call TRBD1 (5 bases). Trimming stripped 0 bases from V and 2 bases from J, with 10 bases between. The CDR3 spans 15 residues. Per the germline V gene, CDR1 is SGDLS and CDR2 is YYNGEE. The CDR3 loop reads CASSVGGVATDTQYF. The CDR3 nucleotides are TGTGCCAGCAGCGTAGGGGGCGTCGCCACAGATACGCAGTATTTT.

The chain employs TRBV5-6 and TRBJ1-3; D is unclear. Germline V gives CDR1 SGHDT, CDR2 YYEEEE. This CDR3 is built from 16 residues. The V end lost 0 bases, the J end lost 0 bases, and 10 bases lay between the germline ends. CDR3 loop: CASSLAGSSSGNTIYF. As DNA, the CDR3 is TGTGCCAGCAGCTTGGCGGGGTCGAGCTCTGGAAACACCATATATTTT.

This chain uses TRBV11-2 with TRBJ1-5; no reliable D call. Germline CDR1 SGHAT, CDR2 FQNNGV. This CDR3 region has 16 residues. Trimming took off 1 base at V and 6 bases at J, with 16 bases between the two ends. The DNA for the CDR3 is TGTGCCAGCAGCTTAGGGGCCTACATGGGTCGTCAGCCCCAGCATTTT. This codes for CASSLGAYMGRQPQHF.

The CDR3 sequence: CATSAPRGRGTGELFF. The CDR3 region has the DNA TGTGCCACCAGTGCCCCTAGGGGGCGAGGGACCGGGGAGCTGTTTTTT. The J gene is TRBJ2-2, the V gene TRBV24-1; 7 nucleotides agree with TRBD1. The CDR3 spans 16 residues. CDR1 is KGHDR and CDR2 is SFDVKD in the germline V gene. Trimming cost V 5 bases and J 5 bases; bases outside gene matches: 10.

The chain links TRBV3-1 (or the pseudogene TRBV3-2) to TRBJ1-4; no clear D. CDR1 LGHDT and CDR2 YNNKEL come from the germline V gene (reference sequence). Trimming shortened V by 1 base and J by 10 bases, and 7 bases separated the two germline ends. CDR3 length: 12 residues. CDR3: CASSQGRGKLFF. Here the CDR3 DNA reads TGTGCCAGCAGCCAAGGGCGGGGAAAACTGTTTTTT.

The chain joins TRBV18 to TRBJ2-7, with D perhaps matching TRBD2 (5 bases). Germline V gives CDR1 KGHSH, CDR2 LQKENI. V dropped 3 bases and J dropped 2 bases, with 8 bases sitting between them. This CDR3 comprises 13 residues. The CDR3 DNA is TGTGCCAGCTCACCTACCGGGACCTACGAGCAGTACGTC. It specifies CASSPTGTYEQYV.

V and J are TRBV7-8 and TRBJ2-2; D unclear. This CDR3 spans 16 amino acids. The V gene's germline CDR1 is SGHVS and CDR2 FQNEAQ. V was trimmed by 5 bases and J by 3 bases, leaving 16 bases between them. CDR3 nucleotide sequence: TGTGCCAGCAGCAGAGCGTCCCTACTGGACACCGGGGAGCTGTTTTTT. It codes for CASSRASLLDTGELFF.

This chain connects TRBV12-2 to TRBJ2-7; the table's D gene call, TRBD2, was not cross checked with the DNA. TRBV12-2 is a listed pseudogene. The CDR3 is made up of 17 amino acids. CDR3 bases: TGTGCAAGTCGCTCGGATATACTAGCGGGGGGTCGGAACGAGCAGTACGTC. Translated, it gives CASRSDILAGGRNEQYV.

This rearrangement joins TRBV5-1 to TRBJ1-1; no firm D call. This CDR3 region has 13 residues. V dropped 1 base and J dropped 7 bases, with 11 bases sitting between them. Per germline, CDR1 SGHRS and CDR2 YFSETQ. The CDR3 is CASSLSPSGEAFF. The CDR3 DNA reads as TGCGCCAGCAGCTTGTCCCCGTCGGGTGAAGCTTTCTTT.

The chain carries TRBV11-2 and TRBJ2-3, with TRBD2 matching 9 bases. Germline CDR1 is SGHAT and CDR2 is FQNNGV. V lost 4 bases and J lost 5; bases outside the gene matches: 16. The CDR3 spans 18 residues. The CDR3 nucleotides are TGTGCCAGCAGCTCCCAGGCCGGCGGGGGGGCCTATTTAGATACGCAGTATTTT. Protein product: CASSSQAGGGAYLDTQYF.

The CDR3 sequence: CASSQTPSGGIDTQYF. Here the CDR3 DNA reads TGTGCCAGCAGCCAGACGCCTAGCGGGGGGATAGATACGCAGTATTTT. J is TRBJ2-3 and V is TRBV7-8; 11 bases line up with TRBD2. V trimming: 5 bases; J trimming: 5 bases; junction bases outside the gene matches: 9. Germline V lookup: CDR1 SGHVS, CDR2 FQNEAQ. The CDR3 is 16 residues long.

The rearrangement joins TRBV6-2 or TRBV6-3 to TRBJ2-4; 7 positions match TRBD1. This CDR3 region has 18 residues. After removal of 5 bases from V and 2 bases from J, the junction contained 15 bases not matched to a gene. Germline CDR1 MNHEY, CDR2 SVGEGT. CDR3 region: CASSQAPGTAFSKNIQYF. The CDR3 DNA is TGTGCCAGCAGTCAGGCCCCCGGGACAGCGTTCTCCAAAAACATTCAGTACTTC.

This clone was seen a few times. V is TRBV15 and J is TRBJ2-7; weak D call: TRBD1 (5 bases). The V gene lost 1 base and the J gene lost 7 bases, with 14 bases spanning the gap. This CDR3 is 14 amino acids long. Germline V lookup: CDR1 LNHNV, CDR2 YYDKDF (reference sequence). The CDR3 protein is CATSRGRQGGEQYV. The DNA of the CDR3 is TGTGCCACCAGCAGAGGCCGCCAGGGCGGAGAGCAGTACGTC.

This clone was counted between two and nine times. The chain carries TRBV5-5 and TRBJ1-5; D ambiguous. The V gene's germline CDR1 is SGHKS and CDR2 YYEKEE (reference sequence). Trimming took 5 bases from V and 2 from J, leaving 11 bases between them. The CDR3 has 14 amino acids. In DNA form, the CDR3 reads TGTGCCAGCAGGGGCCCAAGTGGCAATCAGCCCCAGCATTTT. Translated: CASRGPSGNQPQHF.

This sequence joins TRBV15 and TRBJ2-3; D not certain. Germline V gene sequence: CDR1 LNHNV, CDR2 YYDKDF (reference sequence). V was clipped by 0 bases and J by 0 bases, with 10 bases between them. The CDR3 is 16 amino acids. CDR3 sequence reads: CATSRDRTVSTDTQYF. The DNA for the CDR3 is TGTGCCACCAGCAGAGATAGAACAGTGAGCACAGATACGCAGTATTTT.

The chain uses TRBV7-8 and TRBJ1-6; a possible D gene is TRBD1 (6 bases). Germline CDR1 reads SGHVS; CDR2 reads FQNEAQ. Trimming cost V 3 bases and J 6 bases, with 9 bases left between them. The CDR3 covers 14 residues. The CDR3 DNA reads as TGTGCCAGCAGCTTTAAACAGGGTAATTCACCCCTCCACTTT. Its translation: CASSFKQGNSPLHF.

The chain joins TRBV19 to TRBJ2-3; 8 bases are shared with TRBD2. CDR1 LNHDA and CDR2 SQIVND come from the germline V gene (reference sequence). V shed 5 bases, J shed 2 bases, and the junction held 9 bases outside the gene matches. This CDR3 region has 16 residues. The CDR3 DNA is TGTGCCAGTAGTGGTGTACGGGGGGGCTTCACAGATACGCAGTATTTT. Its protein product is CASSGVRGGFTDTQYF.

The rearrangement links TRBV7-9 to TRBJ1-1; 9 bases are a match to TRBD1. Per germline, CDR1 SEHNR and CDR2 FQNEAQ (reference sequence). This CDR3 spans 14 amino acids. With V trimmed by 6 bases and J by 6 bases, 8 bases remained unmatched. The CDR3 loop reads CASRSTGGAAEAFF. CDR3 bases: TGTGCCAGCAGGAGTACAGGGGGCGCGGCTGAAGCTTTCTTT.

The V gene is TRBV6-5, the J gene TRBJ2-1, with 9 bases matching TRBD2. Trimming at V came to 5 bases and at J to 5 bases, leaving 4 bases not matched to a gene. The CDR3 totals 14 residues. Germline-derived CDR1 and CDR2 are MNHEY and SVGAGI. The CDR3 sequence: CASSRGGADNEQFF. The CDR3, as DNA: TGTGCCAGCAGTCGCGGGGGGGCTGACAATGAGCAGTTCTTC.

V gene TRBV19 combines with J gene TRBJ1-3, with a weak D call TRBD1 (6 bases). Trimming stripped 5 bases from V and 0 bases from J, with 11 bases between. CDR3 length: 15 amino acids. The germline V gene has CDR1 LNHDA and CDR2 SQIVND (reference sequence). The CDR3 reads CASSWTESSGNTIYF. The CDR3 DNA follows: TGTGCCAGTAGTTGGACAGAGAGCTCTGGAAACACCATATATTTT.

V gene TRBV4-2 combines with J gene TRBJ1-3; D not certain. CDR1 is LGHNA, CDR2 YNFKEQ, per germline. Trimming removed 2 bases from V and 3 bases from J, with 8 bases in between. The CDR3 runs 14 residues. This chain's CDR3 is CASSQKQNGNTIYF. The DNA for the CDR3 is TGTGCCAGCAGCCAAAAACAGAATGGAAACACCATATATTTT.

This chain links TRBV5-1 with TRBJ1-2; D not resolved. Germline V gene sequence: CDR1 SGHRS, CDR2 YFSETQ. The CDR3 is 15 residues long. Trimming took 0 bases from V and 2 from J, leaving 11 bases between them. The CDR3 loop is CASSLAEGMNYGYTF. As DNA, the CDR3 is TGCGCCAGCAGCTTGGCCGAGGGAATGAACTATGGCTACACCTTC.